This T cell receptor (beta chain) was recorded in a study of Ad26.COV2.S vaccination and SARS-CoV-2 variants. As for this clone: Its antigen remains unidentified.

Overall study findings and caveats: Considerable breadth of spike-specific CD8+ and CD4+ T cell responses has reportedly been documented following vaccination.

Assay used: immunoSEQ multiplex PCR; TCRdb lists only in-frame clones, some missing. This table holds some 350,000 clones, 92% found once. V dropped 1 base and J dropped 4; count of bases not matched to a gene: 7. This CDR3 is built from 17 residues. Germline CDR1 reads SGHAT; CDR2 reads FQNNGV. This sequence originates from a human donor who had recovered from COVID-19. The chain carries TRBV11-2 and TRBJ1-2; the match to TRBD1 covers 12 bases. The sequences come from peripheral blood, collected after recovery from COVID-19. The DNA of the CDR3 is TGTGCCAGCAGCTTAGGAAATTGGGACAGGGGGCCCTATGGCTACACCTTC. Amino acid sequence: CASSLGNWDRGPYGYTF.